The rows below give T cell receptor beta chains drawn from one sample of a study of T cells in Graves' hyperthyroidism and ophthalmopathy. TCRdb reanalysed the multiplex PCR reads using MiXCR and keeps one entry per CDR3 protein. The sample yields more than 350,000 distinct CDR3 sequences, 13% to 15% seen once. The sequenced sample was blood. The receptors shown here come from a woman aged 60 to 75 with Graves' ophthalmopathy. Both conserved end residues are part of each CDR3. The order of the fields is J gene, V gene, CDR3 length, CDR3 protein.

TRBJ1-5	TRBV30	13	CASNTGGNQPQHF
TRBJ2-1	TRBV13	14	CASSPQDSYNEQFF
TRBJ2-5	TRBV6-1	13	CASSEGTRGQQYF
TRBJ2-5	TRBV24-1	15	CATSDPPAGQETQYF
TRBJ2-1	TRBV10-2	13	CASGLAGGNEQFF
TRBJ2-5	TRBV24-1	13	CATSDPWQETQYF
TRBJ2-1	TRBV20-1	14	CSAKGGESYNEQFF
TRBJ2-2	TRBV7-9	13	CASRAGLSGELFF
TRBJ2-1	TRBV20-1	18	CSARGAAGAGSSYNEQFF
TRBJ1-5	TRBV4-2	15	CASSQAGAGNQPQHF
TRBJ1-5	TRBV7-2	13	CASSLRRAQPQHF
TRBJ1-2	TRBV11-1	14	CASSLNRALDGYTF
TRBJ2-3	TRBV7-3	15	CASSSTRDVTDTQYF
TRBJ2-6	TRBV5-1	18	CASSLAGLGFSGANVLTF
TRBJ2-2	TRBV29-1	16	CSVGIAGGQNTGELFF
TRBJ2-2	TRBV20-1	13	CSARAADTGELFF
TRBJ2-5	TRBV28	14	CASSWTRDRGRRYF
TRBJ2-7	TRBV28	14	CASTYRGDSYEQYF
TRBJ2-1	TRBV24-1	17	CATSDSGAEREVGEQFF